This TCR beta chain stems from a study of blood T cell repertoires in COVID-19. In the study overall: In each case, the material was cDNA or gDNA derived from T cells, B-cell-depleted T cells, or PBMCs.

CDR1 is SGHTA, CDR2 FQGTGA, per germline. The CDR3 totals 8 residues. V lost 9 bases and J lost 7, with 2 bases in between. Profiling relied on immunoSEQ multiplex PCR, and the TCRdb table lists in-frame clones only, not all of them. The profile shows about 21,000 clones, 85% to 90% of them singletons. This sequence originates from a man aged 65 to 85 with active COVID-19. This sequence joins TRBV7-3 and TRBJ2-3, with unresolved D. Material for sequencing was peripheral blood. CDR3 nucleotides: TGTGCCAGTAATACGCAGTATTTT. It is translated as CASNTQYF. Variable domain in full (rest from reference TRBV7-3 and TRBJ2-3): GAGVSQTPSNKVTEKGKYVELRCDPISGHTALYWYRQSLGQGPEFLIYFQGTGAADDSGLPNDRFFAVRPEGSVSTLKIQRTERGDSAVYLCASNTQYFGPGTRLTVL.